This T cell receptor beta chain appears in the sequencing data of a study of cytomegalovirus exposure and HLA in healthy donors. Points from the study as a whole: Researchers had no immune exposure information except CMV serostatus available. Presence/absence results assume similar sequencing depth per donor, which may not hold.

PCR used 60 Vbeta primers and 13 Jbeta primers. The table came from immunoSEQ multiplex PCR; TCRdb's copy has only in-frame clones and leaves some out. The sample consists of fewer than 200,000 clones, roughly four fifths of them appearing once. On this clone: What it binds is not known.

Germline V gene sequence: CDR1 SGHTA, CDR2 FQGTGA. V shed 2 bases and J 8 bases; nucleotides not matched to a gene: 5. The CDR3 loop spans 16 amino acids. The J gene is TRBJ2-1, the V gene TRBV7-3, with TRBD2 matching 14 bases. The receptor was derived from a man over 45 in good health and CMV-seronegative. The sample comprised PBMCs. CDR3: CASSLQGTSGSDEQFF. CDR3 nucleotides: TGTGCCAGCAGCTTACAAGGGACTAGCGGGAGCGATGAGCAGTTCTTC.